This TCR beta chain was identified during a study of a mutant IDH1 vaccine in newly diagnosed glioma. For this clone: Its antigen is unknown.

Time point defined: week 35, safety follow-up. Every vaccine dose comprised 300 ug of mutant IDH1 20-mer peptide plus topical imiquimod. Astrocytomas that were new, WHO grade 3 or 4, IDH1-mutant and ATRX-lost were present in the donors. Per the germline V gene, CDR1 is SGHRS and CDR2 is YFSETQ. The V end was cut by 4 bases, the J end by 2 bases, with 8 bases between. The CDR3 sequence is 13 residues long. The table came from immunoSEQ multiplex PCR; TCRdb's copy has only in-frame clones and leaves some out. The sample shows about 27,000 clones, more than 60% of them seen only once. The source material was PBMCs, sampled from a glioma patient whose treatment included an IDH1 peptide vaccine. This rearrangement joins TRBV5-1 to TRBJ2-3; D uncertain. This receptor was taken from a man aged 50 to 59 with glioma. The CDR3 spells CASSIAHTDTQYF. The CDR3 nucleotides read TGCGCCAGCAGCATAGCACACACAGATACGCAGTATTTT.